Below, one T cell receptor (beta chain) is given with its context. All enrollees were roughly 18 to 90 years old and from under 25 US areas. In assigning cohorts, the study relied on participant-reported clinical history. Trimming took 5 bases from V and 6 from J, leaving 11 bases between them. The CDR3 length is 13 residues. Germline V gene sequence: CDR1 MDHEN, CDR2 SYDVKM. The data belong to a study of blood T cell repertoires in COVID-19. At the level of the study: Sources were T cells, B-cell-depleted T cells, or PBMCs; the material itself was cDNA or gDNA.

TCRdb's copy holds only in-frame clones and misses some; the assay was immunoSEQ multiplex PCR. The data hold some 200,000 clones, with roughly 79% observed a single time. The chain combines TRBV28 with TRBJ2-4; weak D call: TRBD1 (5 bases). The source material was PBMCs or T cells enriched from blood (not recorded which). The receptor's source is a woman between 50 and 59 years old with acute COVID-19. CDR3 DNA: TGTGCCAGCAGTACCCGACAGCTAAACATTCAGTACTTC. Translated, it gives CASSTRQLNIQYF.